This T cell receptor (beta chain) was profiled in a study of CD8 T cell repertoires and HIV-1 epitope variants. At the level of the study: Twenty-five autologous and known Gag and Nef epitope variant peptides each stimulated T cells separately. Tested: three Gag epitope families, Nef HW9 and YT9. Regarding the study as a whole: Only beta chains were identified, marking proliferation to antigen, not function.

Note on this clone: What it recognizes is unknown.

Sequenced by immunoSEQ multiplex PCR; TCRdb stores in-frame clones only, minus some. The sample contains 3,500 or so clones, about 70% of which appear only once. Per the germline V gene, CDR1 is LNHDA and CDR2 is SQIVND (reference sequence). The CDR3 length is 11 residues. Trimming removed 5 bases at V and 6 bases at J, with 5 bases between. The chain combines TRBV19 with TRBJ2-1, with D hard to call. Sequenced: cultured CD8+ T cells derived from PBMCs. This sequence was found in a male donor with HIV. CDR3 region: CASSQSNEQFF. In nucleotides, the CDR3 is TGTGCCAGTAGTCAGAGCAATGAGCAGTTCTTC.